Detailed here is one T cell receptor (beta chain). This record comes from a study of T-cell reconstitution after alpha-beta-depleted transplantation in children. Trimming removed 11 bases from V and 3 bases from J, with 20 bases in between. The CDR3 runs to 15 residues. Unique molecular identifiers featured in how the TCRbeta library was prepared. One entry per CDR3 protein results from TCRdb running MiXCR on the PCR reads. Counted here are some 300,000 distinct CDR3 sequences, approximately 10% occurring once; the ten biggest clones make up around 2.4%. The input for sequencing was PBMCs from the stem cell graft donor, taken from the stem cell graft. The TCR originated in a human donor who donated a stem cell graft to a child with acute lymphoblastic leukemia. V gene TRBV12-3 or TRBV12-4 combines with J gene TRBJ1-3; D unresolved. The CDR3 nucleotides read TGTGCCGTTTGGCGTCCGGGTTCCTTTGGAAACACCATATATTTT. Its translation: CAVWRPGSFGNTIYF.